These 10 T cell receptor beta chains originate from one sample sequenced in a study of T cell repertoires in cytomegalovirus infection. These TCRs are of unknown antigen specificity. TCRdb processed the reads anew with MiXCR; each CDR3 protein has one entry. The sample shows some 700,000 distinct CDR3 sequences, about 33% of them seen only once. Sequenced material: cultured PBMCs, taken from culture after CMV antigen stimulation. The receptors here all came from a human donor in good health (CMV status not recorded). Some clones in this sample may be carry-over from other donors' samples.

This clonotype was picked up many times. The chain recombines TRBV7-6 with TRBJ2-3; unclear D gene. This CDR3 is built from 14 residues. V lost 5 bases to trimming and J lost 2 bases, with 11 bases between them. Germline CDR1 SGHVS, CDR2 FNYEAQ. The CDR3 here is CASSLSPDTDTQYF. CDR3 sequence (DNA): TGTGCCAGCAGCCTATCCCCCGACACAGATACGCAGTATTTT.

This clonotype was seen a handful of times. V is TRBV6-1 and J is TRBJ2-7; D remains unclear. V gave up 5 bases and J gave up 2 bases, with 16 bases separating them. The length of the CDR3 is 15 residues. CDR1 MNHNS and CDR2 SASEGT come from the germline V gene. CDR3 bases: TGTGCCAGCAGTTTTTCGTCCGCGTACGCCTACGAGCAGTACTTC. Translation: CASSFSSAYAYEQYF.

DNA for the CDR3: TGCAGTGCTACGCCCATTGGGGGGAATGAAAAACTGTTTTTT. Protein: CSATPIGGNEKLFF. The V and J genes are TRBV20-1 and TRBJ1-4; TRBD1 is a possible D gene (5 bases). CDR3 length: 14 amino acids. Deletions cut 4 bases from V and 5 bases from J, with 14 bases between. Germline CDR1 DFQATT, CDR2 SNEGSKA (reference sequence).

Only a few counts were recorded for this clonotype. The chain combines TRBV7-9 with TRBJ1-1; TRBD1 matches 11 bases. Trimming took 5 bases from V and 5 from J; bases not matched to a gene: 7. This CDR3 is built from 15 residues. Germline lookup yields CDR1 SEHNR and CDR2 FQNEAQ (reference sequence). The CDR3 loop reads CASSPSGTGGTEAFF. The CDR3 DNA reads TGTGCCAGCAGCCCATCCGGGACAGGGGGAACTGAAGCTTTCTTT. Full variable domain (rest looked up from reference TRBV7-9 and TRBJ1-1): DTGVSQNPRHKITKRGQNVTFRCDPISEHNRLYWYRQTLGQGPEFLTYFQNEAQLEKSRLLSDRFSAERPKGSFSTLEIQRTEQGDSAMYLCASSPSGTGGTEAFFGQGTRLTVV.

The chain uses TRBV5-4 and TRBJ1-1, with D possibly matching TRBD1 (5 bases). This CDR3 has 15 residues. CDR1 is SGHNT and CDR2 is YYREEE in the germline V gene (reference sequence). Trimming took 3 bases from V and 0 from J, leaving 12 bases between them. The DNA of the CDR3 is TGTGCCAGCAGCTCTCAAAACAGGTTGAACACTGAAGCTTTCTTT. This encodes CASSSQNRLNTEAFF.

V is TRBV2 and J is TRBJ1-1, with 7 bases fitting TRBD1. Germline CDR1 and CDR2: SNHLY and FYNNEI. The CDR3 is made up of 12 amino acids. The V segment lost 9 bases and the J segment 7 bases; nucleotides outside the gene matches: 8. CDR3 in DNA: TGTGCCAGTACAGGGGTTGAGGTTGAAGCTTTCTTT. Amino acid sequence: CASTGVEVEAFF.

This clonotype was seen just once. This chain links TRBV12-3 or TRBV12-4 with TRBJ2-3, with TRBD2 identical over 9 bases. The V and J ends lost 7 bases and 2 bases, in that order; junction bases with no gene match: 10. The CDR3 has 16 amino acids. As DNA, the CDR3 is TGTGCCAGCACCCAAAAGCGGGGGGCCTTCACAGATACGCAGTATTTT. The encoded protein is CASTQKRGAFTDTQYF.

The rearrangement uses TRBV7-9 and TRBJ1-6, with TRBD1 as a possible D gene (5 bases). This CDR3 comprises 15 residues. V lost 5 bases to trimming and J lost 7 bases, with 15 bases between them. The germline V gene encodes CDR1 SEHNR and CDR2 FQNEAQ (reference sequence). The CDR3 loop is CASSVRGGENSPLHF. The CDR3 DNA sequence: TGTGCCAGCAGCGTCCGGGGGGGAGAGAATTCACCCCTCCACTTT.

This clonotype was counted only a few times. J is TRBJ2-1 and V is TRBV7-9; 7 bases are a match to TRBD2. This CDR3 comprises 12 residues. The V gene's germline CDR1 is SEHNR and CDR2 FQNEAQ (reference sequence). The J segment lost 16 bases and the V segment lost 2 bases, leaving 8 bases of the junction unmatched. The CDR3, as DNA: TGTGCCAGCAGCTTACGACCCGGGACTACCTTCTTC. This encodes CASSLRPGTTFF.

This clonotype was seen a few times. The chain joins TRBV7-9 to TRBJ2-3, with 9 positions matching TRBD1. The CDR3 extends over 16 amino acids. The germline CDR1 and CDR2 sequences are SEHNR and FQNEAQ (reference sequence). V lost 6 bases and J lost 5; bases outside the gene matches: 12. The CDR3 here is CASRSNRGQHGDTQYF. The CDR3 DNA sequence: TGTGCCAGCAGATCAAACAGGGGGCAGCATGGAGATACGCAGTATTTT.